This TCR beta chain stems from a study of blood T cell repertoires in COVID-19. Study information: COVID-19 samples from acute and convalescent phases originated in the United States, Italy and Spain. Nucleic acid was either cDNA or gDNA, and it came from T cells, B-cell-depleted T cells, or PBMCs.

V lost 4 bases, J lost 8 bases, and 14 bases lay in between. This CDR3 is 13 amino acids long. Per the germline V gene, CDR1 is MNHEY and CDR2 is SMNVEV (reference sequence). As originally analysed: Reference gene primer amplification in the assay estimated nucleated cell counts. Here immunoSEQ multiplex PCR was the method, and the copy in TCRdb shows in-frame clones only, minus some. Clone size and the V and J calls come from that table; the DNA yielded D and trimming. Among some 130,000 clones listed, around 73% were seen once. The source material was peripheral blood. The clonotype was recovered from a man in his 60s who had recovered from COVID-19. The chain links TRBV27 to TRBJ1-1; no reliable D call. DNA of the CDR3: TGTGCCAGCAGTTCCCTGGGAGGCGGGGAAGCTTTCTTT. Encoded protein: CASSSLGGGEAFF.